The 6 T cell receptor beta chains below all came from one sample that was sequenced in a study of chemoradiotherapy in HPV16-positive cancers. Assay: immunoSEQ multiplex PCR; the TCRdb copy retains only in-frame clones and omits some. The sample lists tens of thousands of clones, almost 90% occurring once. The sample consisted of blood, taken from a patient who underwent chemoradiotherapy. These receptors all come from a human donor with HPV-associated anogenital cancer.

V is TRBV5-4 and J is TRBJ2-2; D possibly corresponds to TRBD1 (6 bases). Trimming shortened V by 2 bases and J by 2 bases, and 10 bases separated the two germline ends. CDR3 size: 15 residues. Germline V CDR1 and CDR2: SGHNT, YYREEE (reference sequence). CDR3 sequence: CASSFGQPNTGELFF. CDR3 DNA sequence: TGTGCCAGCAGCTTTGGACAGCCTAACACCGGGGAGCTGTTTTTT.

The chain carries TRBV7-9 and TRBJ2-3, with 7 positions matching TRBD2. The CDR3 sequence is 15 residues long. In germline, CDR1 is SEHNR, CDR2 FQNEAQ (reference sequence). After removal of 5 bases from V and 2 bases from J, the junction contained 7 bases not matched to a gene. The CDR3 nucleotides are TGTGCCAGCAGCCCTTCTAGCGGTACCACAGATACGCAGTATTTT. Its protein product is CASSPSSGTTDTQYF.

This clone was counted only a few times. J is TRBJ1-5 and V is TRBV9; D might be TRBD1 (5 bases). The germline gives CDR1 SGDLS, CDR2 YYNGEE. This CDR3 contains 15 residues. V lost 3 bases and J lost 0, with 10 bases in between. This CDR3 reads CASSAGPYSNQPQHF. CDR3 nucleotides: TGTGCCAGCAGCGCGGGGCCTTATAGCAATCAGCCCCAGCATTTT.

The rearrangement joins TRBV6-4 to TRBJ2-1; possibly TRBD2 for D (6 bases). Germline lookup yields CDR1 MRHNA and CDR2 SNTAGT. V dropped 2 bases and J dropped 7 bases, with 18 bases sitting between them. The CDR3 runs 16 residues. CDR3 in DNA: TGTGCCAGCAGTGACCGAAGACTAGGCCGGGGGAATGAGCAGTTCTTC. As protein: CASSDRRLGRGNEQFF.

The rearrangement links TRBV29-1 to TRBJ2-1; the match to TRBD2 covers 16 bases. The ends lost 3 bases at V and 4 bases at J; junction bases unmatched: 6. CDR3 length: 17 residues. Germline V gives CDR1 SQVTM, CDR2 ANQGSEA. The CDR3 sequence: CSVEGLAGGGAYNEQFF. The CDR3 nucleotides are TGCAGCGTTGAGGGACTAGCGGGAGGGGGAGCTTACAATGAGCAGTTCTTC.

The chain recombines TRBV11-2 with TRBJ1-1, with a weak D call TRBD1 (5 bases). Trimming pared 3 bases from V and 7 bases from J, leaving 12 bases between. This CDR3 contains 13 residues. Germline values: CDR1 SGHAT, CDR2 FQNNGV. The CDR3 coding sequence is TGTGCCAGCAGCTTTAAGGGGCCGGTTGAAGCTTTCTTT. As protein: CASSFKGPVEAFF.